This TCR beta chain appears in the sequencing data of a study of PD-1 blockade in classical Hodgkin lymphoma. Study-level results: Complete responders showed a baseline diversity that resembled the diversity of newly diagnosed patients.

Following autologous stem cell transplantation, relapse occurred in every patient, and exposure to brentuximab vedotin varied. Magnetic negative selection of thawed PBMCs was the method by which CD4+ T cells were purified. Complete response, partial response or progressive disease were the best responses. In regard to this clone: Its specificity is unknown.

TCRdb keeps only in-frame clones here, not all; method: immunoSEQ multiplex PCR. Of approximately 6,300 clones in the sample, under 85% are singletons; the top ten hold about 3.6%. The TCR sequence derives from a human donor with classical Hodgkin lymphoma. Sequenced here: CD4+ T cells from blood, sampled at baseline.

This CDR3 is CASSQGGGRKLNTEAFF. In nucleotides, the CDR3 is TGCGCCAGCAGCCAAGGGGGCGGGCGGAAACTGAACACTGAAGCTTTCTTT. The chain couples TRBV4-1 to TRBJ1-1; D is possibly TRBD1 (5 bases). The CDR3 runs to 17 residues. Between the trimmed V and J ends, which lost 1 base and 0 bases, there was a span of 15 bases. Per germline, CDR1 MGHRA and CDR2 YSYEKL.